This T cell receptor (beta chain) was obtained from a study of cytomegalovirus exposure and HLA in healthy donors. Whole-study context: Earlier, 95 million to 140 million unique TCR beta sequences were recovered from about 179 million T cells by an analysis.

Points on this clone: No antigen is known for it.

The PCR employed 60 Vbeta primers together with 13 Jbeta primers. Profiled with immunoSEQ multiplex PCR; TCRdb holds only in-frame clones, not every one. The sample totals about 190,000 clones. V was clipped by 1 base and J by 9 bases, with 22 bases between them. CDR3 length: 17 residues. The germline V gene encodes CDR1 PRHDT and CDR2 FYEKMQ (reference sequence). General observations from the study: An analysis that was carried out later associated approximately 15,000 TCR beta sequences with HLA alleles at 0.05 false discovery rate. Published work reported that the classifier diagnosed cytomegalovirus status with high specificity and sensitivity.

The source material was PBMCs. J is TRBJ2-1 and V is TRBV13; TRBD1 might be the D (8 bases). The source is a woman in her 30s in good health and CMV-seropositive. CDR3 in DNA: TGTGCCAGCAGCTTAGATTTGCGACAGGGGAGGGTTGGTGAGCAGTTCTTC. This sequence encodes CASSLDLRQGRVGEQFF. The whole variable domain, filled in from reference TRBV13 and TRBJ2-1, reads AAGVIQSPRHLIKEKRETATLKCYPIPRHDTVYWYQQGPGQDPQFLISFYEKMQSDKGSIPDRFSAQQFSDYHSELNMSSLELGDSALYFCASSLDLRQGRVGEQFFGPGTRLTVL.